The T cell receptor (beta chain) described here comes from a study of cytomegalovirus exposure and HLA in healthy donors. Overall study: About 80 million unique TCRs, all from HLA-typed donors, were included in an early release of the data. Whole-study findings and limits: Cytomegalovirus association was assigned to about 150 TCR beta chains. In an earlier analysis, about 90% or about 30%: the productive usage of most TCR beta V segments. Three chains linked to CMV were shown in vitro to be specific for CMV antigens.

With respect to this clone: The antigen is unknown.

The CDR3 runs 10 residues. Trimming took 7 bases from V and 3 from J, leaving 6 bases between them. The germline V gene has CDR1 DFQATT and CDR2 SNEGSKA (reference sequence). PCR primers comprised 60 Vbeta and 13 Jbeta primers. The protocol was immunoSEQ multiplex PCR, while the TCRdb copy is restricted to in-frame clones and leaves out a portion. This sample has 65,000 to 85,000 clones, with 60% to 85% found just once. This sequence joins TRBV20-1 and TRBJ1-1; D gene uncertain. Material for sequencing was PBMCs. This sequence was found in a woman aged 40 to 50 in good health and CMV-seropositive. CDR3 coding DNA: TGCAGTGTCCCAGACACTGAAGCTTTCTTT. Protein product: CSVPDTEAFF.